This entry lists 21 T cell receptor beta chains sequenced from one sample in a study of shared T cell receptors in the human thymus. Produced via immunoSEQ multiplex PCR; TCRdb's table is partial and in-frame only. This sample has over 350,000 clones, with 95% found just once. The sample consisted of thymocytes. These receptors were obtained from a human donor.

The gene calls are TRBV6-5 and TRBJ1-1; D not resolved. This CDR3 spans 15 amino acids. CDR1 is MNHEY, CDR2 SVGAGI, per germline. V dropped 5 bases and J dropped 0 bases, with 13 bases sitting between them. The CDR3: CASSRGRGMNTEAFF. The CDR3 DNA reads TGTGCCAGCAGTCGAGGCCGAGGCATGAACACTGAAGCTTTCTTT.

The rearrangement uses TRBV2 and TRBJ1-3, with D perhaps TRBD1 (5 bases). With 2 bases removed from V and 2 bases from J, the gap between germline ends came to 22 bases. The V gene's germline CDR1 is SNHLY and CDR2 FYNNEI. CDR3 length equals 19 residues. The CDR3: CASSELRGAAGVTGNTIYF. Here the CDR3 DNA reads TGTGCCAGCAGTGAATTGCGTGGGGCAGCGGGCGTAACTGGAAACACCATATATTTT.

This clone has a handful of counts. This chain connects TRBV6-5 to TRBJ2-7, with D unclear. The CDR3 contains 12 residues. The germline CDR1 and CDR2 sequences are MNHEY and SVGAGI. The ends were cut back, 2 bases at V and 0 bases at J, with 2 bases in the middle. The CDR3 DNA follows: TGTGCCAGCAGTTACAGCTCCTACGAGCAGTACTTC. Residues: CASSYSSYEQYF.

The chain has TRBV10-2 and TRBJ2-3; 7 bases match TRBD2. Germline V gene sequence: CDR1 WSHSY, CDR2 SAAADI. Unmatched junction bases numbered 8, after V lost 0 bases and J lost 5 bases. This CDR3 region has 16 residues. Here the CDR3 reads CASSESGAGLGDTQYF. The CDR3 DNA reads as TGCGCCAGCAGTGAGTCGGGAGCGGGGTTGGGAGATACGCAGTATTTT.

This chain connects TRBV7-9 to TRBJ2-7; D unclear. CDR1 and CDR2 from the germline V gene are SEHNR and FQNEAQ (reference sequence). This CDR3 spans 13 amino acids. The V end lost 1 base, the J end lost 2 bases, and 6 bases lay between the germline ends. The CDR3 DNA follows: TGTGCCAGCAGCTTAGACGACCCCTACGAGCAGTACTTC. As protein: CASSLDDPYEQYF.

The chain uses TRBV4-2 and TRBJ2-6; the D call may be TRBD1 or TRBD2 (5 bases each). Germline V gene sequence: CDR1 LGHNA, CDR2 YNFKEQ. Deletions cut 5 bases from V and 2 bases from J, with 22 bases between. The CDR3 is 19 residues long. The CDR3 bases are TGTGCCAGCAGCGTTAACCCGGGGCTATTAAGGGCTGGGGCCAACGTCCTGACTTTC. It specifies CASSVNPGLLRAGANVLTF.

The rearrangement links TRBV5-1 to TRBJ2-5; D tentatively fits TRBD1 or TRBD2 (7 bases each). V was pared by 2 bases and J by 4 bases, with 12 bases between. CDR1 is SGHRS, CDR2 YFSETQ, per germline. The CDR3 length is 14 residues. As DNA, the CDR3 is TGCGCCAGCAGCTTCCAGGGGGGGAGAGAGACCCAGTACTTC. Translated, it gives CASSFQGGRETQYF.

The rearrangement uses TRBV5-4 and TRBJ1-5; TRBD1 aligns across 9 bases. CDR1 is SGHNT, CDR2 YYREEE, per germline (reference sequence). The CDR3 runs to 15 residues. The V gene end was trimmed by 5 bases and the J gene end by 3 bases; junction bases not matched to a gene: 6. CDR3 residues: CASSKQGAYNQPQHF. DNA for the CDR3: TGTGCCAGCAGTAAACAGGGGGCCTACAATCAGCCCCAGCATTTT.

This chain connects TRBV5-4 to TRBJ2-3, with 7 bases identical to TRBD2. Germline V gene data show CDR1 as SGHNT and CDR2 as YYREEE (reference sequence). The J segment lost 6 bases and the V segment lost 0 bases, leaving 10 bases of the junction unmatched. The CDR3 spans 16 residues. CDR3 residues: CASSLGLAARSDTQYF. DNA of the CDR3: TGTGCCAGCAGCTTGGGGCTAGCGGCCAGGTCCGATACGCAGTATTTT.

The chain uses TRBV7-9 and TRBJ2-3, with a possible D match to TRBD2 (6 bases). CDR3 length: 17 amino acids. CDR1 and CDR2 from the germline V gene are SEHNR and FQNEAQ (reference sequence). Trimming stripped 1 base from V and 0 bases from J, with 14 bases between. The CDR3 DNA follows: TGTGCCAGCAGCTTAGAATCGGGACTGTCTAGCACAGATACGCAGTATTTT. Translating gives CASSLESGLSSTDTQYF. The full variable domain, rest sourced from reference TRBV7-9 and TRBJ2-3, is DTGVSQNPRHKITKRGQNVTFRCDPISEHNRLYWYRQTLGQGPEFLTYFQNEAQLEKSRLLSDRFSAERPKGSFSTLEIQRTEQGDSAMYLCASSLESGLSSTDTQYFGPGTRLTVL.

The chain employs TRBV7-9 and TRBJ1-3; 10 bases align to TRBD1. V was clipped by 5 bases and J by 5 bases; unmatched bases: 9. Germline loops: CDR1 SEHNR, CDR2 FQNEAQ (reference sequence). The CDR3 spans 16 residues. The CDR3 protein is CASSQTRQGARNTIYF. In DNA form, the CDR3 reads TGTGCCAGCAGCCAAACGCGACAGGGGGCAAGAAACACCATATATTTT.

This sequence joins TRBV27 and TRBJ2-1, with TRBD2 matching 12 bases. Trimming removed 6 bases from V and 5 bases from J; junction bases left unmatched: 5. Germline V lookup: CDR1 MNHEY, CDR2 SMNVEV (reference sequence). The CDR3 runs to 15 residues. In DNA form, the CDR3 reads TGTGCCAGCAGCCAAAGACTAGCGGGGGACAATGAGCAGTTCTTC. This translates into CASSQRLAGDNEQFF.

The V and J genes are TRBV9 and TRBJ1-4; 8 bases align to TRBD1. The germline gives CDR1 SGDLS, CDR2 YYNGEE. CDR3 length: 15 residues. The V segment lost 3 bases and the J segment 4 bases; nucleotides outside the gene matches: 5. The CDR3 nucleotides read TGTGCCAGCAGCGGAGGACAGGGATATAATGAAAAACTGTTTTTT. This gives the protein CASSGGQGYNEKLFF. The variable domain in full, with the rest retrieved from reference TRBV9 and TRBJ1-4, is DSGVTQTPKHLITATGQRVTLRCSPRSGDLSVYWYQQSLDQGLQFLIQYYNGEERAKGNILERFSAQQFPDLHSELNLSSLELGDSALYFCASSGGQGYNEKLFFGSGTQLSVL.

This clone was seen more than once but under ten times. This chain connects TRBV4-1 to TRBJ1-3; D is unresolved. CDR1 and CDR2 (germline): MGHRA, YSYEKL. Trimming pared 4 bases from V and 0 bases from J, leaving 10 bases between. This CDR3 is built from 15 residues. Here the CDR3 DNA reads TGCGCCAGCAGCCTAGTAGGGCTCTCTGGAAACACCATATATTTT. This translates into CASSLVGLSGNTIYF.

In this sample, this clone turned up once. The chain has TRBV28 and TRBJ1-4, with D unclear. The CDR3 has 16 amino acids. Per germline, CDR1 MDHEN and CDR2 SYDVKM. The DNA of the CDR3 is TGTGCGGTCGGGAGCAGAGCCTGTGCAACTAATGAAAAACTGTTTTTT. Translation gives CAVGSRACATNEKLFF.

The chain uses TRBV9 and TRBJ2-1, with TRBD2 matching over 10 bases. The J segment lost 3 bases and the V segment lost 0 bases, leaving 12 bases of the junction unmatched. The CDR3 has 19 residues. CDR1 is SGDLS, CDR2 YYNGEE, per germline. The CDR3 nucleotides are TGTGCCAGCAGCGTAGGAGAATCTAGCGGGAGTTGGTTCTACAATGAGCAGTTCTTC. This translates into CASSVGESSGSWFYNEQFF.

This clone was observed a single time. This sequence joins TRBV7-3 and TRBJ2-3; the D gene is possibly TRBD2 (6 bases). Trimming took off 4 bases at V and 0 bases at J, with 14 bases between the two ends. The CDR3 is made up of 16 amino acids. Germline V gene sequence: CDR1 SGHTA, CDR2 FQGTGA. CDR3 protein: CASSSGTYHSTDTQYF. CDR3 DNA sequence: TGTGCCAGCAGCTCCGGGACTTACCATAGCACAGATACGCAGTATTTT.

The V gene is TRBV19, the J gene TRBJ2-1, with no clear D. This CDR3 contains 13 residues. The V gene's germline CDR1 is LNHDA and CDR2 SQIVND (reference sequence). Trimming cost V 3 bases and J 10 bases, with 13 bases left between them. DNA of the CDR3: TGTGCCAGTAGTATTAAGGGAATGGTGGAGCAGTTCTTC. It encodes CASSIKGMVEQFF.

V is TRBV11-3 and J is TRBJ2-1, with 9 bases fitting TRBD1. Germline values: CDR1 SGHNT, CDR2 YENEEA. Trimming removed 5 bases from V and 5 bases from J; junction bases left unmatched: 10. The CDR3 consists of 16 residues. The chain's CDR3 is CASSPSRGTGNNEQFF. In DNA form, the CDR3 reads TGTGCCAGCAGCCCGTCCAGGGGGACAGGGAACAATGAGCAGTTCTTC. Complete variable domain (other parts from reference TRBV11-3 and TRBJ2-1): EAGVVQSPRYKIIEKKQPVAFWCNPISGHNTLYWYLQNLGQGPELLIRYENEEAVDDSQLPKDRFSAERLKGVDSTLKIQPAELGDSAVYLCASSPSRGTGNNEQFFGPGTRLTVL.

CDR3 loop: CATEWAGEQYF. The DNA for the CDR3 is TGTGCCACTGAATGGGCGGGTGAGCAGTACTTC. The chain employs TRBV27 and TRBJ2-7; a possible D gene is TRBD2 (5 bases). CDR1 and CDR2 from the germline V gene are MNHEY and SMNVEV (reference sequence). V lost 10 bases, J lost 7 bases, and 14 bases lay in between. This CDR3 has 11 amino acids.

The rearrangement links TRBV7-5 to TRBJ2-5; TRBD1, the table's D call, was not compared with the DNA. TRBV7-5 is a documented pseudogene. The CDR3 runs 16 residues. Written as DNA, the CDR3 is TGTGTCAGAAGCTTACGGCGACGGACACCCCAAGAGACCCAGTACTTC. Encoded protein: CVRSLRRRTPQETQYF.